Listed here are 2 T cell receptor beta chains from one sample, sequenced in a study of OX40 agonist ivuxolimab in advanced cancers. This table comes from immunoSEQ multiplex PCR, and its TCRdb copy is limited to in-frame clones, with some not included. The sample lists tens of thousands of clones, just under 85% occurring once. The source material was CD4+ or CD8+ T cells sorted from blood, sampled in a trial of the OX40 agonist ivuxolimab. Receptors were obtained from an adult with an advanced solid tumor such as melanoma, head and neck, liver or kidney cancer.

In regard to this clone: One end of the junction does not line up with germline, which may come from a read error. The chain joins TRBV7-7 to TRBJ2-2, with D maybe TRBD1 (5 bases). Germline loops: CDR1 SSHAT, CDR2 FNYEAQ (reference sequence). This CDR3 contains 18 residues. The DNA of the CDR3 is TGTGCTAGCAGCTTAAGCCTCCCGCAGGGCGCGAACACCGGGGAGCTGTTTTTT. Protein product: CASSLSLPQGANTGELFF. The full variable domain, rest sourced from reference TRBV7-7 and TRBJ2-2, is GAGVSQSPRYKVTKRGQDVTLRCDPISSHATLYWYQQALGQGPEFLTYFNYEAQPDKSGLPSDRFSAERPEGSISTLTIQRTEQRDSAMYRCASSLSLPQGANTGELFFGEGSRLTVL.

The chain carries TRBV2 and TRBJ2-7, with 10 bases identical to TRBD2. There are 14 residues in the CDR3. V shed 6 bases and J 3 bases; nucleotides not matched to a gene: 5. The germline V gene encodes CDR1 SNHLY and CDR2 FYNNEI. The CDR3 region is CASRSGGAIYEQYF. Written as DNA, the CDR3 is TGTGCCAGCAGGAGCGGGGGGGCCATCTACGAGCAGTACTTC.